This TCR beta chain was found in a study of T cell responses to AZD1222 COVID-19 vaccine (dated by TCRdb to the early 2020s). Study-level background: AZD1222 recipients whose second dose came at about 4 weeks and those whose second dose came at about 12 weeks were combined into one group, since spike-specific TCR depth and breadth did not differ between the two schedules. TCR sequencing was performed for over 230 trial participants, of whom approximately 200 were given two doses of AZD1222 and around 26 were given two doses of MenACWY control vaccine. Trial participants were enrolled by age into 18-55, 56-69 and 70-plus year subgroups, with 148, 28 and 57 TCR-sequenced participants respectively. General findings and caveats noted by the study authors: After two AZD1222 doses, spike-specific TCR breadth and depth were significantly higher than at day 0 and than in MenACWY recipients. Reportedly, close to half of the unique spike-specific TCRs recognized epitopes lying outside the regions that are mutated in the B.1.351 and B.1.1.7 variants. Participants were mostly white British and included more females than males, and it was suggested by the authors that clonal diversity may have been underestimated. Vaccine-associated CD4 TCRs spanned the whole spike protein, with dominant responses in regions 160-218 and 743-854. Conclusions about previously exposed vaccinees are limited because only 5 or 6 AZD1222 recipients were SARS-CoV-2 seropositive at baseline. In the small 56-69-year group, the increase in depth fell short of significance, most likely because of low power. Because no samples from the day 14 peak response were available, repertoires could be characterized only after the peak T cell response.

Details on this clone: No antigen is known for it. No base quality information exists; no much larger clone differs at one position.

This specimen's time point label, interpreted: baseline before first vaccination. The vaccinee samples were drawn from two UK trials, COV001 and COV002, one of which was a single-blind randomized controlled phase 2/3 trial testing AZD1222 (ChAdOx1 nCoV-19) in healthy adults. For TCRbeta chain sequencing, PBMC samples from trial participants were taken at day 0 and at day 28 after the second dose. The CDR3 regions of human TCRbeta chains were analyzed by immunosequencing. The paper's data handling went like this. TCRs in the repertoires were compared against a reference library of SARS-CoV-2-specific TCRs that had been generated with the MIRA antigen-specificity platform. Breadth was defined as the fraction of unique TCRs that were SARS-CoV-2-associated. Depth was defined as the fraction of total T cells that were SARS-CoV-2-associated. Each spike-specific TCR was assigned to its reactive spike region and to a CD4 or CD8 class using the MIRA data. Log10-transformed breadth and depth values were compared by one-way ANOVA with Sidak's multiple comparisons tests. This is the immuneACCESS table as TCRdb keeps it, with only in-frame sequences that have V and J called. A part of the clones is gone; compared with another copy, unresolved V genes explain less than half, and the rest is unexplained. That table furnishes V, J and clone size, whereas the DNA furnished D and trimming. Counted in this sample were about 110,000 clones; roughly 84% of them appeared once. Around a tenth of the sample belongs to the ten largest clones.

This clonotype was sampled from an adult in good health. Specimen: peripheral blood, collected on day 0 of AZD1222 vaccination.

The CDR3 sequence is CAWSQGADTQYF. The DNA sequence follows: TGTGCCTGGAGCCAGGGGGCGGATACGCAGTATTTT. Recombination joined TRBV30 with TRBJ2-3; the central 8 bases match TRBD1. Including the terminal cysteine and phenylalanine, the CDR3 comprises 12 residues. Only CDR3 DNA is held: 36 bases, read in frame from base 1. Germline trimming: 3 bases from V, 6 bases from J; junction bases outside gene matches: 2. The germline V gene (reference sequence) specifies GTSNPN as CDR1 and SVGIG as CDR2.